This entry lists 7 T cell receptor beta chains sequenced from one sample in a study of early T cells in non-severe SARS-CoV-2 infection. Each CDR3 protein gets one entry after TCRdb re-called the 5' RACE reads with MiXCR. The table lists tens of thousands of distinct CDR3 sequences, roughly 18% of them singletons. This material consisted of whole blood, taken at baseline. These receptors were collected from an adult who was a healthcare worker with PCR-confirmed SARS-CoV-2 infection or an uninfected control (not recorded which).

Written as DNA, the CDR3 is TGTGCCAGCAGTCGCAGACAGGAAGGGGGGTTCTTC. This translates into CASSRRQEGGFF. The genes are TRBV2 and TRBJ2-1; tentative D call: TRBD1 (6 bases). The CDR3 contains 12 residues. The V gene lost 5 bases and the J gene lost 15 bases, with 17 bases spanning the gap. Germline CDR1 and CDR2: SNHLY and FYNNEI. Complete variable domain (other parts from reference TRBV2 and TRBJ2-1): EPEVTQTPSHQVTQMGQEVILRCVPISNHLYFYWYRQILGQKVEFLVSFYNNEISEKSEIFDDQFSVERPDGSNFTLKIRSTKLEDSAMYFCASSRRQEGGFFGPGTRLTVL.

In its sample, this clonotype was seen many times. The chain recombines TRBV18 with TRBJ1-4; weak D call: TRBD1 (6 bases). CDR3 length: 13 amino acids. V lost 3 bases to trimming and J lost 5 bases, with 7 bases between them. Germline values: CDR1 KGHSH, CDR2 LQKENI. Written as DNA, the CDR3 is TGTGCCAGCTCACCCGGGACAAATGAAAAACTGTTTTTT. It is translated as CASSPGTNEKLFF.

This chain joins TRBV20-1 and TRBJ2-1; D could derive from TRBD1 or TRBD2 (5 bases each). Per the germline V gene, CDR1 is DFQATT and CDR2 is SNEGSKA (reference sequence). The CDR3 runs to 15 residues. Trimming pared 8 bases from V and 0 bases from J, leaving 17 bases between. The CDR3 nucleotides are TGCAGTACAACTCGGGACCGACGCTCCTACAATGAGCAGTTCTTC. Translation gives CSTTRDRRSYNEQFF.

In its sample, this clonotype ranks as medium-sized. This chain connects TRBV20-1 to TRBJ2-1; 13 bases are a match to TRBD2. Germline-derived CDR1 and CDR2 are DFQATT and SNEGSKA (reference sequence). The CDR3 runs to 15 residues. Trimming cost V 5 bases and J 3 bases; bases outside gene matches: 4. CDR3 protein: CSAPGTSGDYNEQFF. The CDR3 nucleotides are TGCAGTGCTCCTGGGACTAGCGGGGACTACAATGAGCAGTTCTTC.

This rearrangement joins TRBV20-1 to TRBJ2-3; 8 bases are shared with TRBD2. J lost 6 bases, V lost 6 bases, and 14 bases had no gene match. In germline, CDR1 is DFQATT, CDR2 SNEGSKA (reference sequence). This CDR3 spans 15 amino acids. The CDR3 region is CSAHLDGRALDTQYF. The CDR3 region has the DNA TGCAGTGCCCACTTGGACGGGAGGGCTTTGGATACGCAGTATTTT.

The chain recombines TRBV3-1 with TRBJ2-7; 10 nucleotides align to TRBD2. Germline V gene lookup returns CDR1 LGHDT and CDR2 YNNKEL (reference sequence). This CDR3 has 12 amino acids. Unmatched junction bases numbered 1, after V lost 8 bases and J lost 3 bases. CDR3 loop: CASSSGGYEQYF. The CDR3 DNA reads TGTGCCAGCTCTAGCGGGGGCTACGAGCAGTACTTC.

This clonotype appeared a few times. CDR3 loop: CASSRTSGTETQYF. The CDR3 nucleotides are TGTGCCAGCAGCCGGACTAGCGGGACTGAGACCCAGTACTTC. The rearrangement links TRBV5-5 to TRBJ2-5; 12 positions agree with TRBD2. The germline CDR1 and CDR2 sequences are SGHKS and YYEKEE (reference sequence). The V segment lost 4 bases and the J segment 5 bases; nucleotides outside the gene matches: 3. The CDR3 loop spans 14 amino acids.